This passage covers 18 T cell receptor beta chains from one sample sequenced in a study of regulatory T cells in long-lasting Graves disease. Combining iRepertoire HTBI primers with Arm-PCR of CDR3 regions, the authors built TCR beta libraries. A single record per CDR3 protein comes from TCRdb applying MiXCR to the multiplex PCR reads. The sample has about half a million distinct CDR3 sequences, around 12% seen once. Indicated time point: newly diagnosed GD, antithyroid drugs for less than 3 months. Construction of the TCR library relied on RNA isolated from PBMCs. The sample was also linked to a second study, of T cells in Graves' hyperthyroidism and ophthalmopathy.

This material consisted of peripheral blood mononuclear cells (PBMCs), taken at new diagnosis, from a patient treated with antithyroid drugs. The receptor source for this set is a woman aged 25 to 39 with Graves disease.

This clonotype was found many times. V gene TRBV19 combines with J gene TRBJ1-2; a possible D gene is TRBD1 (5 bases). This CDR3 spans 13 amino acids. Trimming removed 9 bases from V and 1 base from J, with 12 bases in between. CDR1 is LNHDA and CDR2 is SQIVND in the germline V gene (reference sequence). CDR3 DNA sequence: TGTGCCAGCAGAAGGGACGGTAACTATGGCTACACCTTC. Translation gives CASRRDGNYGYTF.

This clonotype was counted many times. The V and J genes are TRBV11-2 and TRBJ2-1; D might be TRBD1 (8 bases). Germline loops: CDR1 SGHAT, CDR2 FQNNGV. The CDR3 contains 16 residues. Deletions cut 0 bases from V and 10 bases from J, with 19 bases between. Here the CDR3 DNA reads TGTGCCAGCAGCTTAGATCTTTTACAGGGGGGGCGGGAGCAGTTCTTC. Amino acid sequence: CASSLDLLQGGREQFF.

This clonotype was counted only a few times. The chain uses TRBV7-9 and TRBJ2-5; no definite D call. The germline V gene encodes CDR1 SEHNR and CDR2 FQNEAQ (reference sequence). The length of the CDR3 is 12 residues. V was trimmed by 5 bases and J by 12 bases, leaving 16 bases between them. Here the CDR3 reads CASSPNKVDEYF. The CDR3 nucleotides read TGTGCCAGCAGCCCAAACAAAGTAGATGAGTACTTC.

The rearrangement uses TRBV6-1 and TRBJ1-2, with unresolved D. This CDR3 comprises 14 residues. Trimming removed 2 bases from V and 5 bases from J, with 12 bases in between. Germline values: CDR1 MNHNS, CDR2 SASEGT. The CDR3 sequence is CASSERLGQYGYTF. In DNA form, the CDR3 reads TGTGCCAGCAGTGAACGTTTAGGGCAGTATGGCTACACCTTC.

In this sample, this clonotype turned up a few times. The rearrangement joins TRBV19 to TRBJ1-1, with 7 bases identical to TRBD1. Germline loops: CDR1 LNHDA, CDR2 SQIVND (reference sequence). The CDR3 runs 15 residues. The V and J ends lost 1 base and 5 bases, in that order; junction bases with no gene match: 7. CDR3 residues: CASSIVRNRGTEAFF. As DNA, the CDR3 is TGTGCCAGTAGTATAGTTAGAAACAGGGGTACTGAAGCTTTCTTT. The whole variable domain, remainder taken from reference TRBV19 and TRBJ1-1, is DGGITQSPKYLFRKEGQNVTLSCEQNLNHDAMYWYRQDPGQGLRLIYYSQIVNDFQKGDIAEGYSVSREKKESFPLTVTSAQKNPTAFYLCASSIVRNRGTEAFFGQGTRLTVV.

CDR3 loop: CSVRSASYGYTF. DNA of the CDR3: TGCAGCGTTCGATCGGCGTCCTATGGCTACACCTTC. The V call is TRBV29-1, the J call TRBJ1-2; no firm D call. The CDR3 spans 12 residues. Germline values: CDR1 SQVTM, CDR2 ANQGSEA. The germline V and J ends were trimmed by 5 bases and 4 bases, with 11 bases remaining between them. Full variable domain (rest looked up from reference TRBV29-1 and TRBJ1-2): SAVISQKPSRDICQRGTSLTIQCQVDSQVTMMFWYRQQPGQSLTLIATANQGSEATYESGFVIDKFPISRPNLTFSTLTVSNMSPEDSSIYLCSVRSASYGYTFGSGTRLTVV.

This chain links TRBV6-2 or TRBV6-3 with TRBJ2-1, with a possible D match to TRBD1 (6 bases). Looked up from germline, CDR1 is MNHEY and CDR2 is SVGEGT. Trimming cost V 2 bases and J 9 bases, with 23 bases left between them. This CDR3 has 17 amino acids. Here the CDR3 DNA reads TGTGCCAGCAGTTACCTCTTCACAGGGCCGAACGGCGGTGAGCAGTTCTTC. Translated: CASSYLFTGPNGGEQFF.

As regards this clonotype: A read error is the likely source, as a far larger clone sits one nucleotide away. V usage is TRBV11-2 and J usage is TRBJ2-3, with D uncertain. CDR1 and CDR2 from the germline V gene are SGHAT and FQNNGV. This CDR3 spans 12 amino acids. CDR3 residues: CASSEITDTQSF. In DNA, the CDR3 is TGTGCCAGCAGTGAAATAACAGATACGCAGTCTTTT.

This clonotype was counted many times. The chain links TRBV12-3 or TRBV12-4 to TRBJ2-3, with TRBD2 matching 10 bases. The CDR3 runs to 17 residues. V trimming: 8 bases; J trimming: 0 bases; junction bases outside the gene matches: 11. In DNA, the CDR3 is TGTGCCAGCTGCCCGGGGGGACTAGCGCAAAGCACAGATACGCAGTATTTT. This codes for CASCPGGLAQSTDTQYF.

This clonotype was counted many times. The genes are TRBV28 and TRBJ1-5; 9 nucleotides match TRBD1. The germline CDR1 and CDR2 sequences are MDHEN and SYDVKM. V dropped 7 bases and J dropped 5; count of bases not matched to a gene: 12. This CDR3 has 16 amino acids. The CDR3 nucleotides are TGTGCCAGCACCTCCCCCGGGACAGGGTCCTATCAGCCCCAGCATTTT. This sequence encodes CASTSPGTGSYQPQHF.

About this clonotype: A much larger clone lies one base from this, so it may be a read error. CDR3 DNA sequence: TGTGCCAGCAGTGAGAGCGGGATGGGCACAGATACGCAGTATTTT. Encoded protein: CASSESGMGTDTQYF. The chain couples TRBV6-1 to TRBJ2-3; 7 positions agree with TRBD2. The ends lost 3 bases at V and 1 base at J; junction bases unmatched: 4. The CDR3 loop spans 15 amino acids. Per the germline V gene, CDR1 is MNHNS and CDR2 is SASEGT.

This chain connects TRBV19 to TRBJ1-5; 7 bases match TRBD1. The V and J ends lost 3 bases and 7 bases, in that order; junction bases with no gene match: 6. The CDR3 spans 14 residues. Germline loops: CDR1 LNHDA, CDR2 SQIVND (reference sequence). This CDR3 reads CASSIWTGRQPQHF. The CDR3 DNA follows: TGTGCCAGTAGTATTTGGACAGGCCGGCAGCCCCAGCATTTT. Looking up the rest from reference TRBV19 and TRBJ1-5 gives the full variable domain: DGGITQSPKYLFRKEGQNVTLSCEQNLNHDAMYWYRQDPGQGLRLIYYSQIVNDFQKGDIAEGYSVSREKKESFPLTVTSAQKNPTAFYLCASSIWTGRQPQHFGDGTRLSIL.

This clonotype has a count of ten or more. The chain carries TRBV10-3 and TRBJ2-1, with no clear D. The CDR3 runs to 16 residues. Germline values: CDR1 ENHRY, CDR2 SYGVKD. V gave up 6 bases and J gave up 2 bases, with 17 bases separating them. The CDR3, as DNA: TGTGCCATCAGCCAACAAGACCTATATACCTACAATGAGCAGTTCTTC. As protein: CAISQQDLYTYNEQFF.

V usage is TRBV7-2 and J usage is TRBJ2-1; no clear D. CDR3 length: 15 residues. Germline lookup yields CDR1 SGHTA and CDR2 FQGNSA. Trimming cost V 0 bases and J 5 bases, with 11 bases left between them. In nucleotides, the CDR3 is TGTGCCAGCAGCTTAGCCCTCGGACCAAACAATGAGCAGTTCTTC. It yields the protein CASSLALGPNNEQFF.

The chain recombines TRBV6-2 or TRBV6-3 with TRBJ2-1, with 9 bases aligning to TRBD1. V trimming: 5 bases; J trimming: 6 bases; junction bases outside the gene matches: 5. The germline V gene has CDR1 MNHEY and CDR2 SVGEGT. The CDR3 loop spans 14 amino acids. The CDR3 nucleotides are TGTGCCAGCAGTGAAGGACAGGGGTTCAATGAGCAGTTCTTC. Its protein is CASSEGQGFNEQFF.

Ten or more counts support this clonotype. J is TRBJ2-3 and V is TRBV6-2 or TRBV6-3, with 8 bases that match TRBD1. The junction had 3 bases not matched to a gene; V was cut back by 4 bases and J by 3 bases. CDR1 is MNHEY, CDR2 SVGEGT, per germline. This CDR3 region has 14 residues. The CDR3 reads CASSSYRGTDTQYF. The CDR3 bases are TGTGCCAGCAGTTCTTACAGGGGGACAGATACGCAGTATTTT.

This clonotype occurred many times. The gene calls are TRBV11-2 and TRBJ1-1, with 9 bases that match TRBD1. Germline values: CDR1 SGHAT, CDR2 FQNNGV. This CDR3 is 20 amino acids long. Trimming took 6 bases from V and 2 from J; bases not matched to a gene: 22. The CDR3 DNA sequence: TGTGCCAGCAGTTCCAAATTAGGACAGGGGTTGGTTGGGGTCAACACTGAAGCTTTCTTT. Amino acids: CASSSKLGQGLVGVNTEAFF.

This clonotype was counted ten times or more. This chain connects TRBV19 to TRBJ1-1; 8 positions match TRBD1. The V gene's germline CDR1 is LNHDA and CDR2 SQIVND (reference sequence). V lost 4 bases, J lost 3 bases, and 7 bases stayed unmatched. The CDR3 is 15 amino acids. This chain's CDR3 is CASSTRQGKYTEAFF. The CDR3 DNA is TGTGCCAGTAGTACCAGACAGGGGAAATACACTGAAGCTTTCTTT.